These T cell receptor beta chains were read from a single sample in a study of blood T cell repertoires in COVID-19. The protocol was immunoSEQ multiplex PCR, while the TCRdb copy is restricted to in-frame clones and leaves out a portion. The data contain some 140,000 clones, 65% to 90% of them seen just once; the ten biggest clones take up 9.5% to 13%. The sample was peripheral blood. These receptors came from a woman aged 60 to 75 with COVID-19, enrolled during active disease. Both conserved end residues are part of each CDR3. Fields, in order: CDR3 DNA, CDR3 protein, V gene, clone size, D gene, J gene. A D gene is named only where the DNA matches it firmly. Clone sizes are given selectively: once, few, many, or a class where the clone is expanded.

cdr3_nt: TGTGCCAGCAGCTTCGAGAGACAGGGCACCTATAATTCACCCCTCCACTTT
cdr3_aa: CASSFERQGTYNSPLHF
v_call: TRBV7-8
clone_size: .
d_call: TRBD1
j_call: TRBJ1-6

cdr3_nt: TGTGCCAGCAGTTTTTCCGGGACAGGGGCTGGCTACACCTTC
cdr3_aa: CASSFSGTGAGYTF
v_call: TRBV27
clone_size: .
d_call: TRBD1
j_call: TRBJ1-2

cdr3_nt: TGTGCCAGCAGTCCGACAGGGGGAAACTACAATGAGCAGTTCTTC
cdr3_aa: CASSPTGGNYNEQFF
v_call: TRBV6-5
clone_size: .
d_call: TRBD1
j_call: TRBJ2-1

cdr3_nt: TGTGCCAGTAAATTCCTAGACGAGCAGTACTTC
cdr3_aa: CASKFLDEQYF
v_call: TRBV19
clone_size: once
d_call: .
j_call: TRBJ2-7

cdr3_nt: TGTGCCAGCAGCCTCTCGCGAGAGACCCAGTACTTC
cdr3_aa: CASSLSRETQYF
v_call: TRBV7-9
clone_size: .
d_call: .
j_call: TRBJ2-5

cdr3_nt: TGTGCCAGCGGGGACAGCTACACTGAAGCTTTCTTT
cdr3_aa: CASGDSYTEAFF
v_call: TRBV18
clone_size: .
d_call: TRBD1
j_call: TRBJ1-1

cdr3_nt: TGTGCCAGCAGCTTGGGCCCGAGGGTGGGAACTGAAGCTTTCTTT
cdr3_aa: CASSLGPRVGTEAFF
v_call: TRBV5-6
clone_size: .
d_call: .
j_call: TRBJ1-1

cdr3_nt: TGTGCCAGCAGTTCCCGCGGGGCGACCGATAATTCACCCCTCCACTTT
cdr3_aa: CASSSRGATDNSPLHF
v_call: TRBV6-5
clone_size: .
d_call: .
j_call: TRBJ1-6

cdr3_nt: TGTGCCAGTAGAGTAAACTTTAACTATGGCTACACCTTC
cdr3_aa: CASRVNFNYGYTF
v_call: TRBV19
clone_size: .
d_call: .
j_call: TRBJ1-2

cdr3_nt: TGTGCCAGCAGCCCCCCGCTTCCGGGTCCCTATGGCTACACCTTC
cdr3_aa: CASSPPLPGPYGYTF
v_call: TRBV27
clone_size: .
d_call: .
j_call: TRBJ1-2

cdr3_nt: TGTGCCAGCAGCACCCACAGGGGTTATCAGCCCCAGCATTTT
cdr3_aa: CASSTHRGYQPQHF
v_call: TRBV21-1
clone_size: .
d_call: .
j_call: TRBJ1-5

cdr3_nt: TGTGCCAGCAGCTTAGCGGCGGGAGCACTATACGAGCAGTACTTC
cdr3_aa: CASSLAAGALYEQYF
v_call: TRBV7-6
clone_size: few
d_call: TRBD2
j_call: TRBJ2-7

cdr3_nt: TGTGCCAGTAGTATAGATGGACAGGGGGACCAGCCCCAGCATTTT
cdr3_aa: CASSIDGQGDQPQHF
v_call: TRBV19
clone_size: few
d_call: TRBD1
j_call: TRBJ1-5

cdr3_nt: TGTGCCAGCAGCGAGGACAGGGTAAATGAAAAACTGTTTTTT
cdr3_aa: CASSEDRVNEKLFF
v_call: TRBV9
clone_size: .
d_call: TRBD1
j_call: TRBJ1-4

cdr3_nt: TGTGCCAGCTCACCTCAGGCTTCGGGAAACACCATATATTTT
cdr3_aa: CASSPQASGNTIYF
v_call: TRBV18
clone_size: .
d_call: .
j_call: TRBJ1-3